The 7 T cell receptor beta chains below were found in one sample sequenced in a study of control samples from healthy donors and cancer patients. TCRdb's copy holds only in-frame clones and misses some; the assay was immunoSEQ multiplex PCR. Of 120,000 or so clones listed, about 88% were seen once; the top ten hold around 1.7%. The sample comprised blood. The source is a man younger than 35 in good health.

This clone showed up just a few times. The chain recombines TRBV4-1 with TRBJ1-3, with D maybe TRBD1 (5 bases). The CDR3 covers 16 residues. Per germline, CDR1 MGHRA and CDR2 YSYEKL. V was cut by 0 bases and J by 3 bases, with 12 bases left in between. The CDR3 sequence is CASSQDINRSGNTIYF. For the CDR3, the DNA is TGCGCCAGCAGCCAAGATATCAACAGGAGTGGAAACACCATATATTTT.

The CDR3 nucleotides are TGCGCCACTGGGGTAGGCGGCACAGATACGCAGTATTTT. This gives the protein CATGVGGTDTQYF. This sequence joins TRBV5-1 and TRBJ2-3; no firm D call. The CDR3 extends over 13 amino acids. With 9 bases removed from V and 1 base from J, the gap between germline ends came to 12 bases. Germline V gives CDR1 SGHRS, CDR2 YFSETQ.

The CDR3 is CATSESLTGFGAQYF. The DNA of the CDR3 is TGTGCCACCAGTGAATCCCTGACAGGGTTTGGGGCCCAGTACTTC. The chain joins TRBV24-1 to TRBJ2-5, with TRBD1 matching 7 bases. The CDR3 runs 15 residues. The V gene's germline CDR1 is KGHDR and CDR2 SFDVKD. V was pared by 4 bases and J by 9 bases, with 13 bases of the junction left unmatched.

The chain combines TRBV18 with TRBJ1-1; the match to TRBD1 covers 7 bases. The CDR3 is 14 residues long. V shed 3 bases, J shed 5 bases, and the junction held 6 bases outside the gene matches. Per germline, CDR1 KGHSH and CDR2 LQKENI. The CDR3 is CASSPQGERTEAFF. The CDR3 DNA sequence: TGTGCCAGCTCACCCCAGGGGGAGCGTACTGAAGCTTTCTTT.

As to this clone: Compared with germline, one end of the junction differs, possibly owing to a read error. The chain links TRBV15 to TRBJ2-2; D is possibly TRBD2 (5 bases). The germline V gene has CDR1 LNHNV and CDR2 YYDKDF (reference sequence). CDR3 length: 15 amino acids. CDR3 in amino acids: CATSRVAANTGKLFF. As DNA, the CDR3 is TGTGCCACCAGCAGAGTAGCAGCGAACACCGGGAAGCTGTTTTTT.

The rearrangement joins TRBV19 to TRBJ1-5; D unclear. The CDR3 has 13 residues. V was trimmed by 7 bases and J by 2 bases, leaving 9 bases between them. Germline V gives CDR1 LNHDA, CDR2 SQIVND (reference sequence). The CDR3, as DNA: TGTGCCAGTAAGTGGGGAGGCAATCAGCCCCAGCATTTT. This gives the protein CASKWGGNQPQHF.

The chain combines TRBV21-1 with TRBJ1-1. TRBV21-1 is deemed a pseudogene. The CDR3 runs to 15 residues. Written as DNA, the CDR3 is TGTGCCAGCAGCAAAGTTGGCAGGGGGGGTACTGAAGCTTTCTTT. Protein sequence: CASSKVGRGGTEAFF.